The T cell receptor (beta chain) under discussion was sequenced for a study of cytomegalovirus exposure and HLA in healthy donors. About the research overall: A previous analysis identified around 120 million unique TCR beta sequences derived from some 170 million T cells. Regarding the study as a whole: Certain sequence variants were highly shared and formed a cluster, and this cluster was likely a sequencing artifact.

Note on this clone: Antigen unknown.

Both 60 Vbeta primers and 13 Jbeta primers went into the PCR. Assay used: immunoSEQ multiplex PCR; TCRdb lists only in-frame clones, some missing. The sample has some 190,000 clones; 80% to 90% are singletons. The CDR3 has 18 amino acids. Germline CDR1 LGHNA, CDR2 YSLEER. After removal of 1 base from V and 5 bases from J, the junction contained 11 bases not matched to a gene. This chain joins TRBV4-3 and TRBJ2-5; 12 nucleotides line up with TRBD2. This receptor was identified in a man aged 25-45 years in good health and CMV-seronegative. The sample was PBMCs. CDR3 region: CASSQAYGLAGKEETQYF. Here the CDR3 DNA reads TGCGCCAGCAGCCAAGCCTACGGACTAGCGGGGAAGGAGGAGACCCAGTACTTC.